The next 6 T cell receptor beta chains were all read from a single sample in a study of regulatory T cells in long-lasting Graves disease. Construction of the TCR beta libraries employed iRepertoire HTBI primers in conjunction with Arm-PCR of CDR3 regions. Using its own MiXCR run on the multiplex PCR reads, TCRdb lists one record per CDR3 protein. The sample gives 360,000 or so distinct CDR3 sequences, 16% of which show up once; roughly 27% is in the top ten. Time point defined: newly diagnosed GD, antithyroid drugs for less than 3 months. From PBMCs, RNA was extracted and then used to make the TCR library. These records were also assigned to another study, of T cells in Graves' hyperthyroidism and ophthalmopathy.

The sample in question was peripheral blood mononuclear cells (PBMCs), obtained at new diagnosis, from a patient treated with antithyroid drugs. Source of these receptors: a man aged 35 to 55 with Graves disease.

This clonotype showed up just a few times. A much larger clone lies one base from this, so it may be a read error. The chain has TRBV2 and TRBJ1-1; weak D call: TRBD1 (6 bases). The V gene's germline CDR1 is SNHLY and CDR2 FYNNEI. The CDR3 covers 13 residues. CDR3 sequence: CAGSDSGALIAFF. The CDR3 DNA sequence: TGTGCCGGCAGTGATTCAGGGGCGCTTATCGCTTTCTTT.

This clonotype was detected ten times or more. This CDR3 is CSAERGNNEQFF. CDR3 bases: TGCAGTGCTGAGCGGGGGAACAATGAGCAGTTCTTC. The J gene is TRBJ2-1, the V gene TRBV20-1, with 8 bases that match TRBD2. The CDR3 runs 12 residues. Trimming took 5 bases from V and 5 from J; bases not matched to a gene: 2. The germline CDR1 and CDR2 sequences are DFQATT and SNEGSKA (reference sequence).

V usage is TRBV7-8 and J usage is TRBJ2-7; the D is unclear. The germline gives CDR1 SGHVS, CDR2 FQNEAQ. Deletions cut 1 base from V and 1 base from J, with 11 bases between. This CDR3 has 15 amino acids. The CDR3 sequence: CASSLGHLGSYEQYF. The CDR3 nucleotides are TGTGCCAGCAGCTTAGGTCATTTGGGGTCCTACGAGCAGTACTTC.

The sample holds many counts of this clonotype. The chain recombines TRBV2 with TRBJ2-7; TRBD1 matches at 7 bases. CDR3 length: 14 residues. The V gene's germline CDR1 is SNHLY and CDR2 FYNNEI. Losses at the gene ends were 6 bases for V and 0 bases for J; bases not matched to a gene: 5. CDR3 sequence: CASRRQGSSYEQYF. The CDR3 DNA reads as TGTGCCAGCAGGCGACAGGGAAGCTCCTACGAGCAGTACTTC.

This clonotype was detected many times. V and J are TRBV18 and TRBJ2-6, with D possibly TRBD1 on 5 matching bases. The CDR3 length is 16 residues. Germline loops: CDR1 KGHSH, CDR2 LQKENI. Trimming stripped 2 bases from V and 0 bases from J, with 8 bases between. The CDR3 sequence: CASSPRQYSGANVLTF. In DNA form, the CDR3 reads TGTGCCAGCTCACCAAGACAGTACTCTGGGGCCAACGTCCTGACTTTC.

This clonotype was recorded a few times. The chain combines TRBV7-9 with TRBJ2-1, with a tentative D call TRBD2 (6 bases). This CDR3 contains 13 residues. The germline V and J ends were trimmed by 5 bases and 8 bases, with 13 bases remaining between them. The germline V gene encodes CDR1 SEHNR and CDR2 FQNEAQ (reference sequence). This chain's CDR3 is CASSTSGLYEQFF. In nucleotides, the CDR3 is TGTGCCAGCAGCACCTCGGGACTGTATGAGCAGTTCTTC.